This TCR beta chain was recorded in a study of cytomegalovirus exposure and HLA in healthy donors. As for the study in general: The 100 million to 120 million unique TCR beta sequences, from roughly 170 million T cells, were found by an earlier analysis. Study-wide results and caveats: Donor immune exposure was known only as CMV serostatus. The classifier reportedly diagnosed cytomegalovirus status with high specificity and sensitivity. Some TCR beta chains (roughly 150 of them) were listed as cytomegalovirus-associated.

Remarks on this clone: Its target is not known.

The PCR contained 60 Vbeta and 13 Jbeta primers. Method: immunoSEQ multiplex PCR; TCRdb's copy keeps in-frame clones and lacks some. The table shows some 150,000 clones, with about three quarters occurring only once. Trimming at V came to 6 bases and at J to 0 bases, leaving 13 bases not matched to a gene. The CDR3 is 17 amino acids. The germline CDR1 and CDR2 sequences are SQVTM and ANQGSEA. The TCR originated in a woman aged 30 to 39 in good health and CMV-seronegative. The chain carries TRBV29-1 and TRBJ2-3, with TRBD2 matching over 9 bases. Sequencing was done on a sample of PBMCs. As DNA, the CDR3 is TGCAGCGTGGCCGGGGGATCTAGCGGGGCTAGCACAGATACGCAGTATTTT. Translating it yields CSVAGGSSGASTDTQYF.